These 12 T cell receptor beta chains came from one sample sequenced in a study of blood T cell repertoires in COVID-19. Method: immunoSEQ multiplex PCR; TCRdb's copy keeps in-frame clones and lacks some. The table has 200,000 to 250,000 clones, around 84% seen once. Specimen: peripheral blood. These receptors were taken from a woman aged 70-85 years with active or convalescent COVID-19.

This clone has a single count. In nucleotides, the CDR3 is TGTGCCAGTAGTATAGAGGGGCCTGGAAACACCATATATTTT. Translating it yields CASSIEGPGNTIYF. The chain combines TRBV19 with TRBJ1-3; D possibly corresponds to TRBD1 (5 bases). Germline V gene sequence: CDR1 LNHDA, CDR2 SQIVND (reference sequence). The CDR3 runs to 14 residues. Trimming pared 0 bases from V and 2 bases from J, leaving 5 bases between. Full variable domain (remainder filled in from reference TRBV19 and TRBJ1-3): DGGITQSPKYLFRKEGQNVTLSCEQNLNHDAMYWYRQDPGQGLRLIYYSQIVNDFQKGDIAEGYSVSREKKESFPLTVTSAQKNPTAFYLCASSIEGPGNTIYFGEGSWLTVV.

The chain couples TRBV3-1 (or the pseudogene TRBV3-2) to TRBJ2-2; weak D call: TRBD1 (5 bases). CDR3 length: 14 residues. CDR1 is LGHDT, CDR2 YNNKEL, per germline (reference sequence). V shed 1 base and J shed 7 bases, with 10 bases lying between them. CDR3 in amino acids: CASSQGGGVGELFF. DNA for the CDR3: TGTGCCAGCAGCCAAGGGGGCGGTGTCGGGGAGCTGTTTTTT.

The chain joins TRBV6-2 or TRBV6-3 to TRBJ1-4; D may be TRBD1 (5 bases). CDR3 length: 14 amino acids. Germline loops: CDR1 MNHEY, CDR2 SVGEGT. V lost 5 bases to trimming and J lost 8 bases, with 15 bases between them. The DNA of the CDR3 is TGTGCCAGCAGTCCACAGGTACCCTCCGAAAAACTGTTTTTT. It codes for CASSPQVPSEKLFF.

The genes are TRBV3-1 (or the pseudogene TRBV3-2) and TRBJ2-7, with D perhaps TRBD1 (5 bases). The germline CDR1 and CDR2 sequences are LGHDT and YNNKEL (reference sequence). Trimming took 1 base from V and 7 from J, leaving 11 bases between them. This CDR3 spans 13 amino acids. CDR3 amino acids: CASSQGPRVEQYF. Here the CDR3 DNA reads TGTGCCAGCAGCCAAGGCCCCAGGGTTGAGCAGTACTTC.

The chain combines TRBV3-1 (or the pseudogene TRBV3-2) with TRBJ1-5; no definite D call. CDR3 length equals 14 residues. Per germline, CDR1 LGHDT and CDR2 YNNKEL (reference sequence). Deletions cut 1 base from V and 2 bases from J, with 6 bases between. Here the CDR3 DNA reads TGTGCCAGCAGCCAAGGACTAGGCAATCAGCCCCAGCATTTT. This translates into CASSQGLGNQPQHF.

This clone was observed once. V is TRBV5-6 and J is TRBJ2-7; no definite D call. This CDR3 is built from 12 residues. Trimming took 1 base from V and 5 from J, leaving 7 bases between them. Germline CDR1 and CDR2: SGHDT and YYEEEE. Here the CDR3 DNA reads TGTGCCAGCAGCTTGTCTATCAACGAGCAGTACTTC. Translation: CASSLSINEQYF.

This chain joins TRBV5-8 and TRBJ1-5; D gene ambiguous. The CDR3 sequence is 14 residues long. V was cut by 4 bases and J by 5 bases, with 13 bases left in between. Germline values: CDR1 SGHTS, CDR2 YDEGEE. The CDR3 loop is CASSLLPPHQPQHF. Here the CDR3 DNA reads TGTGCCAGCAGCCTACTACCGCCCCATCAGCCCCAGCATTTT.

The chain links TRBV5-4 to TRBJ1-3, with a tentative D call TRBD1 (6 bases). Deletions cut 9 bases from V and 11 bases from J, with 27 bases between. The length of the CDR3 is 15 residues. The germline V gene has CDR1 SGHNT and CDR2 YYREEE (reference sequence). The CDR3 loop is CATGIRDGLGTPIYF. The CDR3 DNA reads TGTGCCACCGGGATCCGGGACGGACTAGGGACACCCATATATTTT.

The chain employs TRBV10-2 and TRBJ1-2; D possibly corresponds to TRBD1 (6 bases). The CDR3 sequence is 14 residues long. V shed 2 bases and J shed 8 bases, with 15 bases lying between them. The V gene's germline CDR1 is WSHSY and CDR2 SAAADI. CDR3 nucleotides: TGCGCCAGCAGTGAGACAGGGACCTCCGGGGGCTACACCTTC. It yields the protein CASSETGTSGGYTF.

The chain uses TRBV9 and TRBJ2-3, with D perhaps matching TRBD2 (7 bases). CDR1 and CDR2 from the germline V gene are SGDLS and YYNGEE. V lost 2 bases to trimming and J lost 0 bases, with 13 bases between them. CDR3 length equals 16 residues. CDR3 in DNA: TGTGCCAGCAGCGTTAGGGGGGACTATAGCACAGATACGCAGTATTTT. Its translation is CASSVRGDYSTDTQYF.

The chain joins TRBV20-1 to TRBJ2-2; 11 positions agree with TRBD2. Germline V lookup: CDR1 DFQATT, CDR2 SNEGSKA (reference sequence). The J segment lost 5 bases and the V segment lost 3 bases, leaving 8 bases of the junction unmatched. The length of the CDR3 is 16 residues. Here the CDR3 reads CSASPHSGGATGELFF. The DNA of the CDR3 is TGCAGTGCTAGTCCGCATAGCGGGGGGGCAACCGGGGAGCTGTTTTTT.

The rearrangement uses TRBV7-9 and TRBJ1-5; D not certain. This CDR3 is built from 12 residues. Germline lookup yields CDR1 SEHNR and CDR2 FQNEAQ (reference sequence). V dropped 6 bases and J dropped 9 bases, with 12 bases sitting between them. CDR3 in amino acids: CASSVSGGPQHF. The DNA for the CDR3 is TGTGCCAGCAGTGTCAGTGGAGGGCCCCAGCATTTT.